This T cell receptor (beta chain) was identified in a study of shared clonotypes between healthy human individuals. V was trimmed by 2 bases and J by 5 bases, leaving 9 bases between them. The CDR3 is 13 residues long. Germline V gene lookup returns CDR1 MNHEY and CDR2 SVGAGI. Around 30,000 T cell genomes, or approximately 190 ng DNA, went into the sorted-subset replicate PCRs. Profiled with immunoSEQ multiplex PCR; TCRdb holds only in-frame clones, not every one. The sample carries roughly 2,000,000 clones, around 96% recorded once. As concerns this clone: The sample has other DNA sequences that encode this CDR3 too.

Naivety among CD8 cells was defined by CD45RO negativity and positive CCR7 selection, thereby excluding terminally differentiated effector memory CD45RA+ cells. All donors were Caucasian adults living in Nashville, Tennessee. The specimen sequenced was naive CD8+ T cells sorted from blood. The receptor was isolated from a young man in good health. This chain joins TRBV6-5 and TRBJ1-1, with a weak D call TRBD1 (6 bases). This CDR3 reads CASSYGGPTEAFF. In nucleotides, the CDR3 is TGTGCCAGCAGTTACGGGGGGCCAACTGAAGCTTTCTTT.